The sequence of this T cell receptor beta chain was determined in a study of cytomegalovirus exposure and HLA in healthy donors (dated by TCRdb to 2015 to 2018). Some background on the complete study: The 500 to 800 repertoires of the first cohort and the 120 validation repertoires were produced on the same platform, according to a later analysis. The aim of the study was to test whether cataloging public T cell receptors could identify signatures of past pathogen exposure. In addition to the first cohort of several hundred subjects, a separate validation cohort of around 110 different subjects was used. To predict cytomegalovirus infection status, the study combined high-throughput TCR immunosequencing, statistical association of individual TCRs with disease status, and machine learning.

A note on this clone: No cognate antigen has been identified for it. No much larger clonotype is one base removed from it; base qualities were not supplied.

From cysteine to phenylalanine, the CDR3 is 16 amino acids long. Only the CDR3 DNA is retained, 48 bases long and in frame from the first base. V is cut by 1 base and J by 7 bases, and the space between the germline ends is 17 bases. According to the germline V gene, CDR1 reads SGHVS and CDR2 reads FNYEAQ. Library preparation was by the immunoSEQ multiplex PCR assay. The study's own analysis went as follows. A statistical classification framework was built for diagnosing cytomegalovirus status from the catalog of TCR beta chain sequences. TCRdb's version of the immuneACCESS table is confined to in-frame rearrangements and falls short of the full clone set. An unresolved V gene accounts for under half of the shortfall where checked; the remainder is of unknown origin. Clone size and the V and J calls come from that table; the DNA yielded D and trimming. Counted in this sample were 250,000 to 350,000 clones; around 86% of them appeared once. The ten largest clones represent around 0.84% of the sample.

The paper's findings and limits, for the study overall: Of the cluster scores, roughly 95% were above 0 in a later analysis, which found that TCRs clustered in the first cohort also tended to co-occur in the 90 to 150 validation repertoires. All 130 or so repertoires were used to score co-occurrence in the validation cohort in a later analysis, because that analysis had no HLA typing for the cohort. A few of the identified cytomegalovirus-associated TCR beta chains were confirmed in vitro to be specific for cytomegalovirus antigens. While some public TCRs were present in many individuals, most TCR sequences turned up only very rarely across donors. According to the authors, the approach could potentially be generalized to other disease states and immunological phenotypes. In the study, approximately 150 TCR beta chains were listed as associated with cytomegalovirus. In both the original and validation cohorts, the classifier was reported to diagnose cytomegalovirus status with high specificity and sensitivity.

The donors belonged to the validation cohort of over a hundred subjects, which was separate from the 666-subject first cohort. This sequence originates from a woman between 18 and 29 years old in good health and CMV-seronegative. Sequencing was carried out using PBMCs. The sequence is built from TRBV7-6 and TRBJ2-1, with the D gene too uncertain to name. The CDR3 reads CASSLGSYLRSNEQFF. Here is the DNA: TGTGCCAGCAGCTTAGGGTCCTACTTGAGAAGTAATGAGCAGTTCTTC. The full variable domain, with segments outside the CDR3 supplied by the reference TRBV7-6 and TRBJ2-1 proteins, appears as GAGVSQSPRYKVTKRGQDVALRCDPISGHVSLYWYRQALGQGPEFLTYFNYEAQQDKSGLPNDRFSAERPEGSISTLTIQRTEQRDSAMYRCASSLGSYLRSNEQFFGPGTRLTVL.